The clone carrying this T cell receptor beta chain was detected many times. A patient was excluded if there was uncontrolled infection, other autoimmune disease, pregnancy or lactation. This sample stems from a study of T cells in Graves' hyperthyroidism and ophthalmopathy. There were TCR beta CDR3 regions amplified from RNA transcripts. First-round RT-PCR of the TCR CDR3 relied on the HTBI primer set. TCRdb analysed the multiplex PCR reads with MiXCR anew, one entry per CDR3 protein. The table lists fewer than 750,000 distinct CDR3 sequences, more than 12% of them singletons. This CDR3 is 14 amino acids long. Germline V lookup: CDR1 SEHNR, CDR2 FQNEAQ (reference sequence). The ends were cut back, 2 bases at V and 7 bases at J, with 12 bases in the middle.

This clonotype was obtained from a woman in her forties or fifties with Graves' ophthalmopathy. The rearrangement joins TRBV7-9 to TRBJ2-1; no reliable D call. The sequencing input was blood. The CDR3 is CASSLRGSANEQFF. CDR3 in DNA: TGTGCCAGCAGCTTACGTGGGTCAGCTAATGAGCAGTTCTTC.